This is a list of T cell receptor beta chains from one sample in a study of T cell responses to AZD1222 COVID-19 vaccine. The method was immunoSEQ multiplex PCR; TCRdb's version includes in-frame clones alone and lacks a portion of them. The data show 45,000 to 70,000 clones, with around 87% seen just once and approximately 15% held by the top ten. Sample: peripheral blood, taken on day 0 of AZD1222 vaccination. Every receptor here comes from an adult in good health. Both conserved end residues are part of each CDR3. D genes are given only for firm matches.

V	D	J	CDR3
TRBV9	TRBD2	TRBJ2-1	CASSASRAGGGPNEQFF
TRBV19	-	TRBJ2-5	CASSLMGRGRETQYF
TRBV7-2	TRBD1	TRBJ2-3	CASSLDRGADTQYF
TRBV19	-	TRBJ2-5	CASSMNRQQETQYF
TRBV18	TRBD1	TRBJ2-2	CASSPLDRDRVFTGELFF
TRBV6-5	-	TRBJ2-7	CASTQGWYEQYF
TRBV19	-	TRBJ1-1	CASSFTSGRPTEAFF
TRBV7-8	-	TRBJ2-4	CASSLEMATGNIQYF
TRBV12-3/TRBV12-4	-	TRBJ1-2	CASSLNRLYGYTF
TRBV5-1	-	TRBJ2-7	CASSEQGSAYEQYF
TRBV10-1	-	TRBJ2-2	CATRWLLAWGELFF
TRBV7-6	-	TRBJ1-4	CASSQRGDGPNEKLFF
TRBV9	-	TRBJ1-1	CASSVASGGGEAFF
TRBV30	-	TRBJ1-1	CAWSPGRWDTEAFF
TRBV7-9	-	TRBJ2-7	CASSLGLAYEQYF
TRBV5-1	-	TRBJ2-7	CASRTDSYEQYF
TRBV11-2	-	TRBJ2-3	CASSLRTDTQYF
TRBV4-3	-	TRBJ1-2	CASSQVSPGGGIYGYTF
TRBV29-1	-	TRBJ2-3	CSDTGDFIDTQYF
TRBV3-1/TRBV3-2	TRBD2	TRBJ2-2	CASSQDQAGGPRTGELFF
TRBV30	-	TRBJ2-7	CAWSVPTRRVGKYEQYF
TRBV2	-	TRBJ1-2	CASRLQAGDGYTF
TRBV19	TRBD1	TRBJ2-7	CASSRDRGYEQYF
TRBV11-1	-	TRBJ2-4	CASTNGTNIQYF